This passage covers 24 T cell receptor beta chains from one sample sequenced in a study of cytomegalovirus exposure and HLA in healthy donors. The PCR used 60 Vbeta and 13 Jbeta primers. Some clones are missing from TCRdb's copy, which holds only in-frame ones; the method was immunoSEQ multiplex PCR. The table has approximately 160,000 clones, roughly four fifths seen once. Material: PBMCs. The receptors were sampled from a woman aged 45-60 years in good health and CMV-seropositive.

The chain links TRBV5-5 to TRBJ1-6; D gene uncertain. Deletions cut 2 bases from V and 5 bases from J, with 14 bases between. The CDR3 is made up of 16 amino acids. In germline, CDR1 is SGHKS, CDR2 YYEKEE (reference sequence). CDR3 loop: CASSFRALSDNSPLHF. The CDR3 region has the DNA TGTGCCAGCAGCTTTAGAGCCCTAAGCGATAATTCACCCCTCCACTTT.

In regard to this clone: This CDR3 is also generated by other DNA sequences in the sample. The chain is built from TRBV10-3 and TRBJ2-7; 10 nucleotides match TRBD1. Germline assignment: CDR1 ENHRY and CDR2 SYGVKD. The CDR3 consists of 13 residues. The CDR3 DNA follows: TGTGCTACCGAGGGGACAGGGGCGAACGAGCAGTACTTC. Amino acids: CATEGTGANEQYF.

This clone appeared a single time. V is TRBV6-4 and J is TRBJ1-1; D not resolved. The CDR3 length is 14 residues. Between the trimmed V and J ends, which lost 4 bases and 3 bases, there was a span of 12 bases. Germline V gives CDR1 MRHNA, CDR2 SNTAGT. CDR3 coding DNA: TGTGCCAGCAGTGGCCTCCAGCGATACACTGAAGCTTTCTTT. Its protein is CASSGLQRYTEAFF.

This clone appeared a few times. CDR3 sequence reads: CASSLVTAEETQYF. As DNA, the CDR3 is TGCGCCAGCAGCTTGGTTACAGCTGAAGAGACCCAGTACTTC. V and J are TRBV5-1 and TRBJ2-5, with D hard to call. With 0 bases removed from V and 3 bases from J, the gap between germline ends came to 9 bases. This CDR3 comprises 14 residues. The germline CDR1 and CDR2 sequences are SGHRS and YFSETQ.

The CDR3 reads CAWQGPDGYGYTF. CDR3 DNA sequence: TGTGCCTGGCAGGGGCCAGACGGATATGGCTACACCTTC. V and J are TRBV30 and TRBJ1-2; tentatively, D is TRBD1 (6 bases). This CDR3 region has 13 residues. Germline-derived CDR1 and CDR2 are GTSNPN and SVGIG (reference sequence). The ends were cut back, 5 bases at V and 5 bases at J, with 15 bases in the middle.

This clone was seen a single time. CDR3 residues: CASSLLAGAYEQYF. In DNA, the CDR3 is TGTGCCAGCAGCCTTCTAGCGGGGGCTTACGAGCAGTACTTC. The V and J genes are TRBV6-5 and TRBJ2-7; TRBD2 matches 10 bases. This CDR3 has 14 residues. J gave up 4 bases and V 6 bases, and 6 bases lay outside the gene matches. The germline gives CDR1 MNHEY, CDR2 SVGAGI.

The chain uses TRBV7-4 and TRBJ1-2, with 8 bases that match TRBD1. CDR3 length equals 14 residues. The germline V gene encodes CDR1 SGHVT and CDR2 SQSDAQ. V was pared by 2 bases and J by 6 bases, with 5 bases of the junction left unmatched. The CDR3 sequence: CASSLRQGANGYTF. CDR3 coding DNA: TGTGCCAGCAGCTTACGCCAGGGGGCTAATGGCTACACCTTC.

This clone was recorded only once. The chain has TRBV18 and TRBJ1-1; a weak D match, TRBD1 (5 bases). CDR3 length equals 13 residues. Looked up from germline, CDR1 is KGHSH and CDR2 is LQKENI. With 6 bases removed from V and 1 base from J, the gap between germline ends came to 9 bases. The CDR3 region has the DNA TGTGCCAGCTCCCAGGGAGGGAACACTGAAGCTTTCTTT. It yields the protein CASSQGGNTEAFF.

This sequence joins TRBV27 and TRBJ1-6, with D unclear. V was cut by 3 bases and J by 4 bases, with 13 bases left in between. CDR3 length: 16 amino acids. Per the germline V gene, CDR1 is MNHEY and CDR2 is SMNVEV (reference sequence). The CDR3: CASSLSAGTYNSPLHF. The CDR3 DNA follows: TGTGCCAGCAGTTTGTCGGCGGGTACATATAATTCACCCCTCCACTTT.

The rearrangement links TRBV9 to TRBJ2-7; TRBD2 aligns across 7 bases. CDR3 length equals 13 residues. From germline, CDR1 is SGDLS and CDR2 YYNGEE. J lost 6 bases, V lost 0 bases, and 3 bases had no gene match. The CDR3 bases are TGTGCCAGCAGCGTAGTGGGGGAGGGCGAGCAGTACTTC. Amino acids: CASSVVGEGEQYF.

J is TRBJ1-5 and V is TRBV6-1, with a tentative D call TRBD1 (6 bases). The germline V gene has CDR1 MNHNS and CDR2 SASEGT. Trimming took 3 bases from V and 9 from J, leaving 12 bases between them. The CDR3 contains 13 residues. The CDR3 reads CASSERQALPQHF. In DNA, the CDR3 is TGTGCCAGCAGTGAGCGACAGGCTTTGCCCCAGCATTTT.

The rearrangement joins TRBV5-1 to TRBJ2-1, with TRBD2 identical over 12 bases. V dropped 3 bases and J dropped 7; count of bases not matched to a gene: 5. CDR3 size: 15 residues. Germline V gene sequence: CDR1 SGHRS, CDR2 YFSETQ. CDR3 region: CASSYTSGGRNEQFF. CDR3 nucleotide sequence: TGCGCCAGCAGCTACACTAGCGGGGGGAGGAATGAGCAGTTCTTC.

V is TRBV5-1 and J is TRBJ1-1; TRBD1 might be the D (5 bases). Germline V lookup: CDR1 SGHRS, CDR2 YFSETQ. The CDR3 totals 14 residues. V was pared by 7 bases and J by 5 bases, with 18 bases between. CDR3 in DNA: TGCGCCAGCGGACCTGGCCCCGGGGGAACTGAAGCTTTCTTT. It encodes CASGPGPGGTEAFF.

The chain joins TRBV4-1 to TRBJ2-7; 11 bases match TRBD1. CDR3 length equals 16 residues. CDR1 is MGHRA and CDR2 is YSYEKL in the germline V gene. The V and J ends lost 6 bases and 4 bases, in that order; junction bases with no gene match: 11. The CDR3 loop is CASSHMWGQGGYEQYF. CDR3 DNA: TGCGCCAGCAGTCATATGTGGGGACAGGGGGGATACGAGCAGTACTTC.

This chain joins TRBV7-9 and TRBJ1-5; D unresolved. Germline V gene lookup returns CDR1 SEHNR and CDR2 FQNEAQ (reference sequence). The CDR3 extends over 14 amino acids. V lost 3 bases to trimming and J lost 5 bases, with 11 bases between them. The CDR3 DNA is TGTGCCAGCAGCTTCGAGGGCCGAGATCAGCCCCAGCATTTT. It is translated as CASSFEGRDQPQHF. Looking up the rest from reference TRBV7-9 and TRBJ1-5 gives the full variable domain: DTGVSQNPRHKITKRGQNVTFRCDPISEHNRLYWYRQTLGQGPEFLTYFQNEAQLEKSRLLSDRFSAERPKGSFSTLEIQRTEQGDSAMYLCASSFEGRDQPQHFGDGTRLSIL.

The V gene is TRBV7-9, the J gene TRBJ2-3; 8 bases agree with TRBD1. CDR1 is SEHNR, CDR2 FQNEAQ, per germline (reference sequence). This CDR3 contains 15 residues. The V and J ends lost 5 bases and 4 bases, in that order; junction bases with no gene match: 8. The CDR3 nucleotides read TGTGCCAGCAGCAACCGACAGGGGAACGCAGATACGCAGTATTTT. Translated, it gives CASSNRQGNADTQYF.

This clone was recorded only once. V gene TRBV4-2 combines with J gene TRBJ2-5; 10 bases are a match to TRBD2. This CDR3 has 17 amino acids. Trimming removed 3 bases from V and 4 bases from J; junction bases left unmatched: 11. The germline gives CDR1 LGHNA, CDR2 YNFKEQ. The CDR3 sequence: CASSQGASGGALETQYF. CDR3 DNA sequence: TGTGCCAGCAGCCAGGGAGCCAGCGGGGGGGCCTTAGAGACCCAGTACTTC.

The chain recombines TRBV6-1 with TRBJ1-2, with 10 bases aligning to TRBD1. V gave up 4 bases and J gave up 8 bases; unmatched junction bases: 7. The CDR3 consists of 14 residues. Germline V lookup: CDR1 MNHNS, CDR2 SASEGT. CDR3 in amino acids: CASSVRQGAEGYTF. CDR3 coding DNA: TGTGCCAGCAGTGTCAGACAGGGGGCGGAAGGCTACACCTTC.

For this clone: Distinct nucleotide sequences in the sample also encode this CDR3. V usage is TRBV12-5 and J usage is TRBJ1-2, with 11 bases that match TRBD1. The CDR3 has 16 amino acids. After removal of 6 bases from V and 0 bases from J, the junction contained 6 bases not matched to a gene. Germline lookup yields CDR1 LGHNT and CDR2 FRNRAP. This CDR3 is CASGTGTGGSNYGYTF. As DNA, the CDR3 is TGTGCTAGTGGAACCGGGACAGGGGGTTCTAACTATGGCTACACCTTC.

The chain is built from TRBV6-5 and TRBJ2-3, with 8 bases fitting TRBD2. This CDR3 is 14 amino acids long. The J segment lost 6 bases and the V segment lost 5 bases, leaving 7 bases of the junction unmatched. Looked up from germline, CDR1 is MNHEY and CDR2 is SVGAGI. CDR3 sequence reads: CASSAGLVFDTQYF. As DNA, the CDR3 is TGTGCCAGCAGTGCGGGACTAGTTTTCGATACGCAGTATTTT.

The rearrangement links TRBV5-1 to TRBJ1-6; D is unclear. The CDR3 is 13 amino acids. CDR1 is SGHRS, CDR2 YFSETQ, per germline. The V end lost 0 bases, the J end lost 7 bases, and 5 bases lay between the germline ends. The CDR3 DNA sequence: TGCGCCAGCAGCTTGGATACAAATTCACCCCTCCACTTT. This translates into CASSLDTNSPLHF.

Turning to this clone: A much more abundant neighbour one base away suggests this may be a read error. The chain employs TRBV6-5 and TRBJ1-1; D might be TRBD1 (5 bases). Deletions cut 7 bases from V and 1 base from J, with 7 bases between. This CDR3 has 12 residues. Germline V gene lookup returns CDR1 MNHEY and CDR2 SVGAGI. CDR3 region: CASMTANTEAFF. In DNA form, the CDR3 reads TGTGCCAGCATGACAGCGAACACTGAAGCTTTCTTT.

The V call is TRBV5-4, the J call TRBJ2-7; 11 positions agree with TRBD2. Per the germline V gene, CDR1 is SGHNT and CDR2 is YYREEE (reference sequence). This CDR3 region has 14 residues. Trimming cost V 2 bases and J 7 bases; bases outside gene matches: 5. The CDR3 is CASSFSGGAKEQYF. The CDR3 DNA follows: TGTGCCAGCAGCTTTAGCGGGGGGGCAAAAGAGCAGTACTTC.

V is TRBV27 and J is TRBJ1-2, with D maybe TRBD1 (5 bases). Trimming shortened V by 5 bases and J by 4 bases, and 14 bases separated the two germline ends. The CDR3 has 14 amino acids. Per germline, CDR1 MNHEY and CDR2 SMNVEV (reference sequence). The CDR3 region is CASSPVGGGYGYTF. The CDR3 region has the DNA TGTGCCAGCAGTCCAGTCGGGGGGGGCTATGGCTACACCTTC.